The present T cell receptor (beta chain) was sequenced within a study of graft-versus-host responses after intestinal transplantation. Germline lookup yields CDR1 GTSNPN and CDR2 SVGIG (reference sequence). Trimming cost V 0 bases and J 2 bases, with 8 bases left between them. This CDR3 is built from 14 residues. The assay was immunoSEQ multiplex PCR, and TCRdb's table has in-frame clones only and misses some. The table lists over 65,000 clones, 91% of them singletons. General study results and limits: Detected in recipient marrow were GvH clones, some of which were first observed in ileum or blood.

Points on this clone: As yet, its antigen is unknown.

Sequences were derived from unstimulated CD4+ T cells sorted from spleen or lymph node cells, sampled before intestinal transplant. J is TRBJ1-5 and V is TRBV30; D gene unclear. The sequence came from a human donor who received an intestinal transplant. CDR3 coding DNA: TGTGCCTGGAGTGTCCCAAGAGGCAATCAGCCCCAGCATTTT. This encodes CAWSVPRGNQPQHF. Combining the CDR3 with reference TRBV30 and TRBJ1-5 gives the whole variable domain SQTIHQWPATLVQPVGSPLSLECTVEGTSNPNLYWYRQAAGRGLQLLFYSVGIGQISSEVPQNLSASRPQDRQFILSSKKLLLSDSGFYLCAWSVPRGNQPQHFGDGTRLSIL.